The clone carrying this TCR beta chain has more than one count but fewer than ten. Other DNA sequences in this sample translate to the same CDR3. The sample belongs to a study of blood T cell repertoires in COVID-19. At the level of the study: Whether acute or convalescent, the COVID-19 samples came from the United States, Italy and Spain. In each case, the material was cDNA or gDNA derived from T cells, B-cell-depleted T cells, or PBMCs.

Seattle patients were enrolled while actively infected and followed longitudinally. As originally analysed: Amplification of reference gene primers was used by the study to estimate nucleated cell counts. Sequencing was performed with immunoSEQ multiplex PCR; in TCRdb, only in-frame clones are kept and a portion is missing. V and J calls and clone size follow that table, whereas D and trimming were derived from the DNA. The sample shows some 390,000 clones, around nine tenths of them seen only once. The CDR3 is 15 residues long. With 4 bases clipped from V and 1 base from J, the junction kept 3 bases outside the gene matches. The V gene's germline CDR1 is SGHNT and CDR2 YYREEE (reference sequence).

This clonotype originated in a middle-aged woman with COVID-19, enrolled during active disease. The chain employs TRBV5-4 and TRBJ1-5; 9 nucleotides match TRBD1. The sample consisted of peripheral blood. In nucleotides, the CDR3 is TGTGCCAGCAGCCCCGGACAGGGGAGCAATCAGCCCCAGCATTTT. Encoded protein: CASSPGQGSNQPQHF.